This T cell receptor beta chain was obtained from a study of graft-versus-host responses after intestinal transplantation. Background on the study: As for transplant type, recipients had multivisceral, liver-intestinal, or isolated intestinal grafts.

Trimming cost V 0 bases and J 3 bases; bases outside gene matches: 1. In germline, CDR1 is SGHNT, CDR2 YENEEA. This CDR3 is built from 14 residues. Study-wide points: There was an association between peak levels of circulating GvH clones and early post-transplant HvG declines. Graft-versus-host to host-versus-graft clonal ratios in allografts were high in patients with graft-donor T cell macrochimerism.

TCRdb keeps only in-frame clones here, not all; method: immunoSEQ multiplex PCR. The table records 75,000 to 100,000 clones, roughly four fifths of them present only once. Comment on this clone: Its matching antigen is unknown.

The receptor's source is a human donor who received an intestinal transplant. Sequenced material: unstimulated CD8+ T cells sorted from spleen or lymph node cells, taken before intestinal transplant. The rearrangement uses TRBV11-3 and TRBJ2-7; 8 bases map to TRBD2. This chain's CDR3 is CASSLDGRVYEQYF. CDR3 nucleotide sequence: TGTGCCAGCAGCTTAGACGGGAGGGTCTACGAGCAGTACTTC.